This entry describes one TCR beta chain. As processed by the authors: Reference gene primer amplification yielded estimated nucleated cell counts. The data were produced by immunoSEQ multiplex PCR, yet TCRdb's version contains in-frame clones alone and is incomplete. Clone size and V and J calls were adopted from that table, with D and trimming inferred from the DNA. The data contain approximately 25,000 clones, more than 75% of them singletons. Germline V gives CDR1 MNHEY, CDR2 SMNVEV (reference sequence). The V end lost 0 bases, the J end lost 0 bases, and 12 bases lay between the germline ends. This CDR3 has 16 amino acids. The data belong to a study of blood T cell repertoires in COVID-19. The overall study: Donors in the United States, Italy and Spain gave samples during acute or convalescent COVID-19.

Sequences were obtained from peripheral blood. The source of this sequence is a human donor in a cohort sampled during active COVID-19. The chain couples TRBV27 to TRBJ2-7, with D perhaps matching TRBD2 (6 bases). CDR3 in DNA: TGTGCCAGCAGTTTATCGGGAGGTTTGAGCTCCTACGAGCAGTACTTC. This sequence encodes CASSLSGGLSSYEQYF.